A single sample gave rise to the 2 T cell receptor beta chains below, sequenced in a study of T cells in localized non-small cell lung cancer. This table comes from immunoSEQ multiplex PCR, and its TCRdb copy is limited to in-frame clones, with some not included. The profile shows about 1,000 clones, around 29% of them singletons. The sequencing here drew on normal lung tissue next to the tumor, taken before any cancer treatment. All receptors come from a male donor older than 55 with stage II lung adenocarcinoma.

This clone has only a few counts. The chain has TRBV6-8 and TRBJ1-1; D gene uncertain. CDR3 length equals 13 residues. The germline V and J ends were trimmed by 5 bases and 6 bases, with 13 bases remaining between them. In germline, CDR1 is MNHGY, CDR2 SAAAGT. CDR3 sequence reads: CASSPGVPPEAFF. CDR3 bases: TGTGCCAGCAGTCCCGGCGTCCCCCCTGAAGCTTTCTTT.

The chain's CDR3 is CASIGTGGGTDTQYF. The CDR3 bases are TGTGCCAGCATTGGGACAGGGGGTGGCACAGATACGCAGTATTTT. The genes are TRBV28 and TRBJ2-3, with 11 bases lining up with TRBD1. The CDR3 sequence is 15 residues long. After removal of 7 bases from V and 1 base from J, the junction contained 4 bases not matched to a gene. Germline loops: CDR1 MDHEN, CDR2 SYDVKM.